Included here is one T cell receptor (beta chain) sequence, with context. Using immunoSEQ multiplex PCR, the repertoire was profiled, and TCRdb retains in-frame clones only, with some absent. Of 150,000 to 200,000 clones in the sample, approximately 93% were seen once. Trimming took 2 bases from V and 1 from J, leaving 17 bases between them. The CDR3 covers 17 residues. The V gene's germline CDR1 is MNHEY and CDR2 SMNVEV (reference sequence). This record belongs to a study of blood T cell repertoires in COVID-19. Study overall: Sample material is recorded as cDNA or gDNA derived from T cells, B-cell-depleted T cells, or PBMCs.

This receptor was obtained from a woman aged 55-70 years with COVID-19, enrolled during active disease. Sequenced sample: peripheral blood. The V call is TRBV27, the J call TRBJ1-2, with D perhaps matching TRBD1 (5 bases). The CDR3 nucleotides read TGTGCCAGCAGTTTACGGGGGAGGCCTTCCCTTAACTATGGCTACACCTTC. It specifies CASSLRGRPSLNYGYTF.